This is a list of T cell receptor beta chains from one sample in a study of blood T cell repertoires in COVID-19. The assay was immunoSEQ multiplex PCR, and TCRdb's table has in-frame clones only and misses some. This table has 150,000 to 190,000 clones, around 80% appearing once. The specimen sequenced was peripheral blood. Receptor source: a woman between 50 and 59 years old with acute or convalescent COVID-19. The CDR3 runs from the conserved cysteine through the conserved F or W. A D gene is named only where the DNA matches it firmly. Clone size is given for some rows only: seen once, a few or many times, or a class if the clone is expanded.

D gene,J gene,clone size,V gene,CDR3 length,CDR3 protein,CDR3 DNA
NA,TRBJ1-4,once,TRBV5-1,14,CASSLATQSEKLFF,TGCGCCAGCAGCTTGGCCACCCAGTCTGAAAAACTGTTTTTT
TRBD1,TRBJ1-1,NA,TRBV7-2,15,CASSLSGTANTEAFF,TGTGCCAGCAGCTTATCCGGGACAGCGAACACTGAAGCTTTCTTT
NA,TRBJ2-3,NA,TRBV11-3,15,CASSPRGSITDTQYF,TGTGCCAGCAGCCCCCGCGGTTCAATCACAGATACGCAGTATTTT
NA,TRBJ1-4,NA,TRBV18,14,CASSPESDNEKLFF,TGTGCCAGCTCACCGGAGTCAGATAATGAAAAACTGTTTTTT
NA,TRBJ2-4,NA,TRBV2,15,CASANSGTTKNIQYF,TGTGCCAGCGCCAACAGCGGGACAACCAAAAACATTCAGTACTTC
TRBD1,TRBJ1-4,NA,TRBV28,14,CASRMDRVNEKLFF,TGTGCCAGCAGGATGGACAGGGTTAATGAAAAACTGTTTTTT
NA,TRBJ1-2,NA,TRBV7-8,14,CASSLGRVNYGYTF,TGTGCCAGCAGCTTAGGACGGGTTAACTATGGCTACACCTTC
NA,TRBJ2-1,once,TRBV18,15,CASSPPGSIDNEQFF,TGTGCCAGCTCCCCCCCCGGGTCAATAGACAATGAGCAGTTCTTC
TRBD2,TRBJ2-7,NA,TRBV5-5,16,CASSLVWASGTYEQYF,TGTGCCAGCAGCTTGGTATGGGCTAGCGGAACCTACGAGCAGTACTTC
TRBD2,TRBJ2-7,NA,TRBV7-8,16,CASSPSLASGAYEQYF,TGTGCCAGCAGCCCTTCGCTGGCTAGCGGGGCATACGAGCAGTACTTC
TRBD1,TRBJ2-5,NA,TRBV29-1,15,CSAENRGRRTETQYF,TGCAGCGCCGAAAACAGGGGGCGACGAACGGAGACCCAGTACTTC
TRBD1,TRBJ1-6,NA,TRBV7-3,16,CASSPEGQGFRSPLHF,TGTGCCAGCAGCCCTGAGGGACAGGGGTTTAGGTCACCCCTCCACTTT
TRBD2,TRBJ2-7,NA,TRBV28,16,CASISAGGVRSYEQYF,TGTGCCAGCATATCAGCGGGAGGGGTTAGATCCTACGAGCAGTACTTC
NA,TRBJ1-4,NA,TRBV5-1,14,CASSLSGLEEKLFF,TGCGCCAGCAGCTTAAGTGGGCTTGAAGAAAAACTGTTTTTT
TRBD1,TRBJ1-4,NA,TRBV15,18,CATSRVPGYRQGPEKLFF,TGTGCCACCAGCAGAGTCCCCGGGTACCGACAGGGGCCTGAAAAACTGTTTTTT
TRBD1,TRBJ1-5,NA,TRBV6-2/TRBV6-3,13,CASSYSGTGPQHF,TGTGCCAGCAGTTACTCTGGGACAGGGCCCCAGCATTTT
NA,TRBJ1-4,few,TRBV19,11,CASSIERKLFF,TGTGCCAGTAGTATAGAGAGAAAACTGTTTTTT
TRBD1,TRBJ2-1,NA,TRBV19,15,CASSNRDRVYNEQFF,TGTGCCAGTAGTAACCGGGACAGGGTGTACAATGAGCAGTTCTTC
NA,TRBJ2-1,NA,TRBV24-1,12,CATSEGANEQFF,TGTGCCACCAGTGAAGGAGCGAATGAGCAGTTCTTC
NA,TRBJ1-4,NA,TRBV4-2,16,CASSQAHRATNEKLFF,TGTGCCAGCAGCCAAGCCCACCGAGCCACTAATGAAAAACTGTTTTTT
NA,TRBJ2-7,NA,TRBV11-2,15,CASSLGRGGGYEQYF,TGTGCCAGCAGCTTGGGGCGGGGAGGGGGGTATGAGCAGTACTTC
NA,TRBJ2-2,NA,TRBV12-3/TRBV12-4,12,CASSPEYGELFF,TGTGCCAGCAGCCCAGAATACGGGGAGCTGTTTTTT
NA,TRBJ1-5,NA,TRBV7-2,15,CASSLDGGPNQPQHF,TGTGCCAGCAGCTTAGATGGAGGTCCGAATCAGCCCCAGCATTTT
TRBD2,TRBJ2-5,once,TRBV9,18,CASSQGLAGGPREETQYF,TGTGCCAGCAGCCAAGGACTAGCGGGGGGGCCCCGGGAAGAGACCCAGTACTTC
TRBD1,TRBJ1-2,NA,TRBV3-1/TRBV3-2,15,CASSLGVGTGDGYTF,TGTGCCAGCAGCTTGGGGGTTGGGACAGGGGATGGCTACACCTTC
TRBD1,TRBJ1-2,NA,TRBV15,16,CATSRDLTGDSYGYTF,TGTGCCACCAGCAGAGATTTGACAGGGGATTCCTATGGCTACACCTTC